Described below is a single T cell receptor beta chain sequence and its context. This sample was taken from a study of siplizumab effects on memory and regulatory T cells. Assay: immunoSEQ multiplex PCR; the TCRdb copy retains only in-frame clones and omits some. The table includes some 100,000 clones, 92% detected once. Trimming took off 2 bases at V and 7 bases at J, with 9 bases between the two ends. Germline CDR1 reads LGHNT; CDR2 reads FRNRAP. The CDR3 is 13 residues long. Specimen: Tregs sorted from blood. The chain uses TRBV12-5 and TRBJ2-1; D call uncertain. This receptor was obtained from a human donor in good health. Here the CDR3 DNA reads TGTGCTAGTGGTTTGCCCGGCGAGAATGAGCAGTTCTTC. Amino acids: CASGLPGENEQFF.